Each of the 20 T cell receptor beta chains below was sequenced from the same sample in a study of shared clonotypes between healthy human individuals. The data were produced by immunoSEQ multiplex PCR, yet TCRdb's version contains in-frame clones alone and is incomplete. The top ten hold around 1.8% of the sample, which has hundreds of thousands of clones, around 78% seen once. The sample taken for sequencing was memory CD4+ T cells sorted from blood. Indicated subset: CD45RA-negative fraction. All receptors come from a woman in her thirties in good health.

The chain uses TRBV12-2 and TRBJ2-1; the tabulated D call, TRBD2, remains unverified against the DNA. TRBV12-2 is an annotated pseudogene. The CDR3 loop spans 18 amino acids. The CDR3 bases are TGTGCAAGTCGCTCTGGAGAGGTTCGCGGGAGCTCCTACAATGAGCAGTTCTTC. Translated, it gives CASRSGEVRGSSYNEQFF.

This clone has a handful of counts. The chain uses TRBV7-3 and TRBJ2-2; D remains unclear. This CDR3 is built from 14 residues. Per the germline V gene, CDR1 is SGHTA and CDR2 is FQGTGA. Trimming removed 5 bases from V and 1 base from J, with 8 bases in between. CDR3: CASSPSQNTGELFF. For the CDR3, the DNA is TGTGCCAGCAGCCCCTCCCAGAACACCGGGGAGCTGTTTTTT.

The V call is TRBV19, the J call TRBJ2-7; 8 bases are shared with TRBD2. The CDR3 has 16 amino acids. V gave up 2 bases and J gave up 5 bases; unmatched junction bases: 11. Germline V CDR1 and CDR2: LNHDA, SQIVND (reference sequence). CDR3 bases: TGTGCCAGTAGTATATTTTCCGGGAGGGACCCCCACGAGCAGTACTTC. This translates into CASSIFSGRDPHEQYF.

The chain has TRBV6-5 and TRBJ1-2, with 7 bases aligning to TRBD1. Germline V gene data show CDR1 as MNHEY and CDR2 as SVGAGI. The V segment lost 6 bases and the J segment 8 bases; nucleotides outside the gene matches: 9. The CDR3 runs 13 residues. The CDR3 spells CASRPDRVQGYTF. The CDR3 bases are TGTGCCAGCAGACCCGACAGGGTTCAGGGCTACACCTTC.

CDR3 amino acids: CASSPQLAGVYEQYF. The DNA of the CDR3 is TGTGCCAGCAGCCCTCAACTAGCGGGAGTCTACGAGCAGTACTTC. This chain connects TRBV9 to TRBJ2-7, with 11 positions matching TRBD2. Trimming took 4 bases from V and 3 from J; bases not matched to a gene: 6. Per the germline V gene, CDR1 is SGDLS and CDR2 is YYNGEE. The length of the CDR3 is 15 residues.

Turning to this clone: This sample also contains other DNA sequences that code for the same CDR3. V usage is TRBV6-1 and J usage is TRBJ2-3; D is unclear. The CDR3 is 14 residues long. The V end lost 3 bases, the J end lost 1 base, and 8 bases lay between the germline ends. From germline, CDR1 is MNHNS and CDR2 SASEGT. CDR3 region: CASSDPLGTDTQYF. Here the CDR3 DNA reads TGTGCCAGCAGTGACCCTTTAGGCACAGATACGCAGTATTTT.

V usage is TRBV4-1 and J usage is TRBJ1-4; D ambiguous. The CDR3 is 14 amino acids. CDR1 and CDR2 from the germline V gene are MGHRA and YSYEKL. Trimming took off 0 bases at V and 14 bases at J, with 16 bases between the two ends. The CDR3, as DNA: TGCGCCAGCAGCCAAGATCTTTTGGAGAGTAAGCTGTTTTTT. Translation: CASSQDLLESKLFF.

The chain links TRBV28 to TRBJ2-1; 7 nucleotides match TRBD2. With V trimmed by 6 bases and J by 1 base, 6 bases remained unmatched. CDR3 length: 15 amino acids. Germline CDR1 reads MDHEN; CDR2 reads SYDVKM. CDR3 in DNA: TGTGCCAGCAGATCCTCTAGCGGTTCCTACAATGAGCAGTTCTTC. Protein: CASRSSSGSYNEQFF.

This clone was counted once. The chain combines TRBV5-1 with TRBJ2-7, with 8 nucleotides matching TRBD2. Trimming at V came to 4 bases and at J to 3 bases, leaving 3 bases not matched to a gene. This CDR3 is built from 13 residues. CDR1 is SGHRS and CDR2 is YFSETQ in the germline V gene. The CDR3 loop reads CASSPTSGYEQYF. The DNA of the CDR3 is TGCGCCAGCAGCCCTACTAGCGGCTACGAGCAGTACTTC.

The V gene is TRBV10-3, the J gene TRBJ2-7; the D gene is possibly TRBD2 (6 bases). The CDR3 totals 13 residues. V was cut by 7 bases and J by 5 bases, with 15 bases left in between. Germline CDR1 ENHRY, CDR2 SYGVKD. The CDR3 nucleotides are TGTGCCATCACCCAGGGACTTGCCAACGAGCAGTACTTC. It is translated as CAITQGLANEQYF.

This clone was recorded a few times. This chain joins TRBV28 and TRBJ1-5; TRBD1 matches 10 bases. The CDR3 covers 17 residues. Trimming at V came to 7 bases and at J to 1 base, leaving 10 bases not matched to a gene. CDR1 MDHEN and CDR2 SYDVKM come from the germline V gene. The CDR3 bases are TGTGCCAGCAACACTCTCCGACAGGGGGCGAGCAATCAGCCCCAGCATTTT. Translation: CASNTLRQGASNQPQHF.

With regard to this clone: A single base separates this from a much larger clone, so it may be a read error. V and J are TRBV13 and TRBJ2-1; 11 positions match TRBD2. The CDR3 has 15 residues. Germline CDR1 is PRHDT and CDR2 is FYEKMQ (reference sequence). Trimming took 3 bases from V and 4 from J; bases not matched to a gene: 2. The CDR3 is CASSLGLAEYNEQFF. The DNA of the CDR3 is TGTGCCAGCAGCTTGGGACTAGCGGAATACAATGAGCAGTTCTTC.

A few counts support this clone. The genes are TRBV19 and TRBJ1-2, with D uncertain. CDR1 is LNHDA, CDR2 SQIVND, per germline (reference sequence). The germline V and J ends were trimmed by 5 bases and 8 bases, with 18 bases remaining between them. The CDR3 runs 14 residues. The CDR3 reads CASSRGFDTIGYTF. CDR3 nucleotide sequence: TGTGCCAGTAGTCGTGGTTTTGATACGATCGGCTACACCTTC.

This clone was seen only a few times. The CDR3 nucleotides are TGTGCCATCAGTATGGCTGATTACTACGAGCAGTACTTC. This gives the protein CAISMADYYEQYF. This chain joins TRBV10-3 and TRBJ2-7; D unresolved. This CDR3 region has 13 residues. Trimming shortened V by 5 bases and J by 3 bases, and 11 bases separated the two germline ends. Germline V lookup: CDR1 ENHRY, CDR2 SYGVKD.

V is TRBV10-2 and J is TRBJ2-3; no reliable D call. Trimming removed 4 bases from V and 6 bases from J, with 11 bases in between. The CDR3 spans 13 residues. Germline V lookup: CDR1 WSHSY, CDR2 SAAADI. CDR3: CASSAPGPDTQYF. The CDR3, as DNA: TGCGCCAGCAGTGCACCTGGTCCGGATACGCAGTATTTT.

This clone turned up a few times. The J gene is TRBJ2-7, the V gene TRBV7-6, with 12 positions matching TRBD2. The ends lost 1 base at V and 5 bases at J; junction bases unmatched: 3. CDR1 is SGHVS, CDR2 FNYEAQ, per germline. The CDR3 consists of 15 residues. The CDR3 loop reads CASSLDGLAGNEQYF. The CDR3 nucleotides read TGTGCCAGCAGCTTAGACGGACTAGCGGGAAACGAGCAGTACTTC. Supplemented by reference TRBV7-6 and TRBJ2-7, the full variable domain reads GAGVSQSPRYKVTKRGQDVALRCDPISGHVSLYWYRQALGQGPEFLTYFNYEAQQDKSGLPNDRFSAERPEGSISTLTIQRTEQRDSAMYRCASSLDGLAGNEQYFGPGTRLTVT.

The chain couples TRBV27 to TRBJ2-3, with 14 bases fitting TRBD2. After removal of 3 bases from V and 11 bases from J, the junction contained 10 bases not matched to a gene. The CDR3 runs to 16 residues. Per the germline V gene, CDR1 is MNHEY and CDR2 is SMNVEV (reference sequence). This CDR3 is CASSFRTSGRISVQYF. The CDR3 DNA sequence: TGTGCCAGCAGTTTCCGGACTAGCGGGAGGATATCCGTGCAGTATTTT.

The chain uses TRBV5-1 and TRBJ2-2; 7 bases map to TRBD2. V gave up 4 bases and J gave up 1 base; unmatched junction bases: 7. The CDR3 contains 16 residues. The V gene's germline CDR1 is SGHRS and CDR2 YFSETQ. The CDR3 sequence is CASSLFERENTGELFF. The DNA of the CDR3 is TGCGCCAGCAGCCTCTTTGAGCGGGAGAACACCGGGGAGCTGTTTTTT. The variable domain in full, completed from reference TRBV5-1 and TRBJ2-2, reads KAGVTQTPRYLIKTRGQQVTLSCSPISGHRSVSWYQQTPGQGLQFLFEYFSETQRNKGNFPGRFSGRQFSNSRSEMNVSTLELGDSALYLCASSLFERENTGELFFGEGSRLTVL.

In its sample, this clone was seen a few times. This sequence joins TRBV6-5 and TRBJ2-6, with D perhaps TRBD2 (6 bases). Germline V gives CDR1 MNHEY, CDR2 SVGAGI. The CDR3 has 16 residues. V was shortened by 6 bases and J by 0 bases, with 12 bases between the two germline ends. The CDR3 nucleotides are TGTGCCAGCAGATACGGGGGATCCTCTGGGGCCAACGTCCTGACTTTC. It encodes CASRYGGSSGANVLTF.

This clone was detected only a few times. This chain joins TRBV10-2 and TRBJ1-5, with D maybe TRBD1 (6 bases). In germline, CDR1 is WSHSY, CDR2 SAAADI. V was trimmed by 6 bases and J by 3 bases, leaving 12 bases between them. The CDR3 contains 14 residues. The CDR3 here is CASRSDSYNQPQHF. As DNA, the CDR3 is TGCGCCAGCAGGTCGGACAGCTACAATCAGCCCCAGCATTTT.